These T cell receptor beta chains were read from a single sample in a study of blood T cell repertoires in COVID-19. Some clones are missing from TCRdb's copy, which holds only in-frame ones; the method was immunoSEQ multiplex PCR. The sample yields around 150,000 clones, about 80% seen once. Specimen: PBMCs or T cells enriched from blood (not recorded which). These receptor sequences come from a woman aged 50 to 65 who had recovered from COVID-19. Both conserved end residues are part of each CDR3. A D gene is named only where the DNA matches it firmly. Clone size appears in some rows only: once, few, many, or a class for an expanded clone.

>TRBV10-1|.|14|TRBJ2-2|.
TGCGCCAGCAGCGCGGGCCTGAACACCGGGGAGCTGTTTTTT
CASSAGLNTGELFF
>TRBV10-1|.|14|TRBJ2-1|TRBD2
TGCGCCACCACCCTGGGAGGGTGGGTCAATGAGCAGTTCTTC
CATTLGGWVNEQFF
>TRBV6-2/TRBV6-3|.|12|TRBJ2-5|TRBD1
TGTGCCAGCAGTTGGGACAGGGAGACCCAGTACTTC
CASSWDRETQYF
>TRBV28|.|16|TRBJ2-3|.
TGTGCCAGCAGTTTATCCTCCGGGACACCACAAGATACGCAGTATTTT
CASSLSSGTPQDTQYF
>TRBV19|.|13|TRBJ1-1|.
TGTGCCAGTAGCCCTGGGACTATCACTGAAGCTTTCTTT
CASSPGTITEAFF
>TRBV27|.|13|TRBJ2-2|.
TGTGCCAGCAGTTCGTTTAACACCGGGGAGCTGTTTTTT
CASSSFNTGELFF
>TRBV30|.|13|TRBJ1-5|TRBD1
TGTGCCTGGAGTTTACAGGGGAATCAGCCCCAGCATTTT
CAWSLQGNQPQHF
>TRBV19|once|14|TRBJ2-5|.
TGTGCCAGTAGTACCTTCAAAGCGGAGAAGACCCAGTACTTC
CASSTFKAEKTQYF
>TRBV25-1|.|16|TRBJ1-4|TRBD1
TGTGCCAGCAGTCTGCTAGCCGGGACAGGGAATGAAAAACTGTTTTTT
CASSLLAGTGNEKLFF
>TRBV27|once|13|TRBJ2-7|TRBD1
TGTGCCAGCAGTAGACAGGGAGTATACGAGCAGTACTTC
CASSRQGVYEQYF
>TRBV19|few|15|TRBJ2-1|TRBD2
TGTGCCAGTAGTATAGGTGGGCTAGCGGGACATGAGCAGTTCTTC
CASSIGGLAGHEQFF
>TRBV29-1|.|14|TRBJ2-3|TRBD2
TGCAGCTCCTCTAGCGGGGCAAGCACAGATACGCAGTATTTT
CSSSSGASTDTQYF
>TRBV9|.|14|TRBJ2-2|TRBD1
TGTGCCAGCAGCGTCGGACAGGCGGCCGGGGAGCTGTTTTTT
CASSVGQAAGELFF
>TRBV6-5|once|16|TRBJ1-6|TRBD1
TGTGCCAGCAGTTACTACTCCGGGACAGGGAGGTCACCCCTCCACTTT
CASSYYSGTGRSPLHF
>TRBV30|.|16|TRBJ1-6|TRBD1
TGTGCCTGGAGGGACAGGGAGGTTCTCATCGGCTCACCCCTCCACTTT
CAWRDREVLIGSPLHF
>TRBV9|.|13|TRBJ1-1|.
TGTGCCAGCAGCGTAGATAGGGGCACTGAAGCTTTCTTT
CASSVDRGTEAFF
>TRBV28|.|12|TRBJ1-4|.
TGTGCCAGCAGTTCGGGAGGGGAAAAACTGTTTTTT
CASSSGGEKLFF
>TRBV5-8|.|15|TRBJ2-5|.
TGTGCCAGCAGCTTGGGGGTCAGGGAGGACGAGACCCAGTACTTC
CASSLGVREDETQYF
>TRBV5-6|few|16|TRBJ1-1|.
TGTGCCAGCAGCCGAATCAGGAGGGGTTGGGACACTGAAGCTTTCTTT
CASSRIRRGWDTEAFF
>TRBV28|.|14|TRBJ1-1|TRBD1
TGTGCCAGCCAACTTTACGGGACAGTCACTGAAGCTTTCTTT
CASQLYGTVTEAFF
>TRBV2|.|14|TRBJ1-5|.
TGTGCCAGCAGTGCAGACTCACCTAATCAGCCCCAGCATTTT
CASSADSPNQPQHF
>TRBV6-2/TRBV6-3|.|16|TRBJ2-3|TRBD2
TGTGCCAGCAGCCTGGGACTAGCGGGAGAAGCAGATACGCAGTATTTT
CASSLGLAGEADTQYF
>TRBV11-3|.|14|TRBJ2-2|.
TGTGCCAGCAGCTTAGTAACTGACACCGGGGAGCTGTTTTTT
CASSLVTDTGELFF
>TRBV30|once|15|TRBJ1-6|.
TGTGCCTGGAGTGTACTTGGAGGGAATAATTCACCCCTCCACTTT
CAWSVLGGNNSPLHF
>TRBV7-2|.|14|TRBJ1-6|TRBD1
TGTGCCAGCAGCTCGACAGGGAGGAATTCACCCCTCCACTTT
CASSSTGRNSPLHF
>TRBV5-6|once|14|TRBJ1-6|TRBD1
TGTGCCAGCAGCTTGGACAGGGGTAATTCACCCCTCCACTTT
CASSLDRGNSPLHF
>TRBV11-3|.|13|TRBJ2-5|.
TGTGCCAGCAGCTTACGCCGGGACATGCCGCAGTACTTC
CASSLRRDMPQYF
>TRBV7-9|.|15|TRBJ1-3|.
TGTGCCAGCAGCTTAGGTCAGGGCTCCGGAAACACCATATATTTT
CASSLGQGSGNTIYF
>TRBV18|.|14|TRBJ1-2|TRBD1
TGTGCCAGCTCACCAGGCGAGACAGGGGGCTTCGACACCTTC
CASSPGETGGFDTF
>TRBV11-3|once|14|TRBJ2-2|.
TGTGCCAGCAGCTCAGGGGCTAACACCGGGGAGCTGTTTTTT
CASSSGANTGELFF
>TRBV10-3|.|13|TRBJ2-7|.
TGTGCCATCAGTGTGCAGGAAACCTACGAGCAGTACTTC
CAISVQETYEQYF
>TRBV10-3|.|12|TRBJ2-7|TRBD2
TGTGCCTCAAGCGGGAGTGGAAACGAGCAGTACTTC
CASSGSGNEQYF
>TRBV3-1/TRBV3-2|.|14|TRBJ2-7|.
TGTGCCAGCAGTCTCAACGGGTTTACCTACGAGCAGTACTTC
CASSLNGFTYEQYF